The 9 T cell receptor beta chains below come from one sample, sequenced in a study of T cell changes during pregnancy in multiple sclerosis. Method: immunoSEQ multiplex PCR; TCRdb's copy keeps in-frame clones and lacks some. The table lists approximately 41,000 clones, around 90% of them singletons. The sample in question was CD4+ T cells from peripheral blood mononuclear cells, obtained in the second trimester of pregnancy. Receptors were obtained from a female donor in good health, enrolled as a control in a pregnancy study.

The genes are TRBV19 and TRBJ2-4, with a possible D match to TRBD2 (6 bases). The germline V gene encodes CDR1 LNHDA and CDR2 SQIVND (reference sequence). The CDR3 loop spans 14 amino acids. The germline V and J ends were trimmed by 6 bases and 0 bases, with 9 bases remaining between them. The CDR3 protein is CASRPGVAKNIQYF. The CDR3 bases are TGTGCCAGTAGGCCGGGGGTAGCCAAAAACATTCAGTACTTC.

V and J are TRBV19 and TRBJ1-3; TRBD1 matches at 8 bases. Per germline, CDR1 LNHDA and CDR2 SQIVND (reference sequence). This CDR3 has 15 residues. The V gene end was trimmed by 6 bases and the J gene end by 2 bases; junction bases not matched to a gene: 6. CDR3 sequence reads: CASSDTTGAGNTIYF. The CDR3 bases are TGTGCCAGTAGCGATACGACAGGGGCTGGAAACACCATATATTTT. The variable domain in full, completed from reference TRBV19 and TRBJ1-3, reads DGGITQSPKYLFRKEGQNVTLSCEQNLNHDAMYWYRQDPGQGLRLIYYSQIVNDFQKGDIAEGYSVSREKKESFPLTVTSAQKNPTAFYLCASSDTTGAGNTIYFGEGSWLTVV.

The gene calls are TRBV27 and TRBJ2-6; 7 nucleotides match TRBD2. CDR3 length: 16 amino acids. CDR1 is MNHEY and CDR2 is SMNVEV in the germline V gene (reference sequence). The ends lost 5 bases at V and 0 bases at J; junction bases unmatched: 4. CDR3 nucleotides: TGTGCCAGCAGTCGGGACTACGTCTCTGGGGCCAACGTCCTGACTTTC. Translating gives CASSRDYVSGANVLTF.

The V and J genes are TRBV7-2 and TRBJ1-2, with D possibly matching TRBD1 (6 bases). V lost 2 bases and J 9 bases, leaving 19 bases between the germline ends. Looked up from germline, CDR1 is SGHTA and CDR2 is FQGNSA. The CDR3 covers 15 residues. Here the CDR3 DNA reads TGTGCCAGCAGCTTATCACCAGGGGTACGAGATAGCTACACCTTC. It codes for CASSLSPGVRDSYTF.

The V gene is TRBV7-3, the J gene TRBJ1-6; D not certain. This CDR3 has 13 residues. Trimming removed 4 bases from V and 6 bases from J, with 7 bases in between. CDR1 is SGHTA and CDR2 is FQGTGA in the germline V gene. The CDR3 is CASSYILNSPLHF. CDR3 sequence (DNA): TGTGCCAGCAGCTACATTCTTAATTCACCCCTCCACTTT. Drawing the rest from reference TRBV7-3 and TRBJ1-6, the complete variable domain is GAGVSQTPSNKVTEKGKYVELRCDPISGHTALYWYRQSLGQGPEFLIYFQGTGAADDSGLPNDRFFAVRPEGSVSTLKIQRTERGDSAVYLCASSYILNSPLHFGNGTRLTVT.

The chain joins TRBV30 to TRBJ1-2; no clear D. The CDR3 totals 14 residues. Germline V gene data show CDR1 as GTSNPN and CDR2 as SVGIG (reference sequence). CDR3 amino acids: CAARDGVLYGDYTF. As DNA, the CDR3 is TGTGCTGCACGGGATGGGGTCCTCTATGGTGACTACACCTTC.

This clone was detected only a few times. This chain uses TRBV2 with TRBJ2-2; TRBD1 is a possible D gene (5 bases). Germline V lookup: CDR1 SNHLY, CDR2 FYNNEI. The germline V and J ends were trimmed by 6 bases and 0 bases, with 11 bases remaining between them. The CDR3 is 15 amino acids. The DNA of the CDR3 is TGTGCCAGCAGCTGGACAACCTCGAACACCGGGGAGCTGTTTTTT. Protein product: CASSWTTSNTGELFF.

V usage is TRBV6-1 and J usage is TRBJ1-5; TRBD1 agrees at 9 bases. Germline lookup yields CDR1 MNHNS and CDR2 SASEGT. Trimming took 7 bases from V and 6 from J; bases not matched to a gene: 4. The CDR3 has 13 amino acids. CDR3 amino acids: CASIRTGVQPQHF. CDR3 DNA: TGTGCCAGCATTCGGACAGGGGTTCAGCCCCAGCATTTT.

This chain connects TRBV4-2 to TRBJ2-5, with TRBD2 matching 16 bases. Germline CDR1 LGHNA, CDR2 YNFKEQ. J was trimmed by 9 bases and V by 4 bases; bases with no gene match: 5. The CDR3 has 15 residues. CDR3 bases: TGTGCCAGCAGCCTCGGGACTAGCGGGGGGGTGGCCCAGTACTTC. This gives the protein CASSLGTSGGVAQYF.